This T cell receptor beta chain was profiled in a study of blood T cell repertoires in COVID-19. Repertoires were generated with immunoSEQ multiplex PCR, while TCRdb's copy carries only in-frame clones and drops some. The sample carries around 250,000 clones, 82% recorded once. This CDR3 has 16 residues. Germline V gives CDR1 MGHRA, CDR2 YSYEKL. V lost 0 bases and J 8 bases, leaving 17 bases between the germline ends. The receptor comes from a woman younger than 30 with acute or convalescent COVID-19. The specimen sequenced was peripheral blood. The chain carries TRBV4-1 and TRBJ2-1; TRBD2 might be the D (6 bases). Here the CDR3 reads CASSQDFQAGKYEQFF. The CDR3, as DNA: TGCGCCAGCAGCCAAGATTTCCAAGCGGGTAAATATGAGCAGTTCTTC.